A selection of T cell receptor beta chains follows, all from one sample in a study of control samples from healthy donors and cancer patients. The protocol was immunoSEQ multiplex PCR, while the TCRdb copy is restricted to in-frame clones and leaves out a portion. The sample consists of about 61,000 clones, 90% of them appearing once. Sample: PBMCs. All receptors derive from a man between 60 and 75 years old with colorectal cancer. The CDR3 runs from the conserved cysteine through the conserved F or W. The D gene is left open where the match is weak. Size values are once, few and many counts, or a class for expanded clones, and some rows have none.

j_call: TRBJ2-1; d_call: TRBD2; v_call: TRBV19; clone_size: .; cdr3_nt: TGTGCCAGTACCAGCGGGAGCTCCTACAATGAGCAGTTCTTC; cdr3_aa: CASTSGSSYNEQFF
j_call: TRBJ1-4; d_call: .; v_call: TRBV19; clone_size: once; cdr3_nt: TGTGCCAGTAGCCCGACGGCGGAGATGGGAAAACTGTTTTTT; cdr3_aa: CASSPTAEMGKLFF
j_call: TRBJ2-5; d_call: .; v_call: TRBV7-2; clone_size: .; cdr3_nt: TGTGCCAGCAGCTTAGGACTAGTGAGGGAGACCCAGTACTTC; cdr3_aa: CASSLGLVRETQYF
j_call: TRBJ2-1; d_call: TRBD2; v_call: TRBV7-6; clone_size: .; cdr3_nt: TGTGCCAGCAGCAACGTGTGGGGTCTAGCGGGGGAGGTTGAGCAGTTCTTC; cdr3_aa: CASSNVWGLAGEVEQFF
j_call: TRBJ2-3; d_call: .; v_call: TRBV6-6; clone_size: .; cdr3_nt: TGTGCCAGCAGTTACTCGCTTGATACGCAGTATTTT; cdr3_aa: CASSYSLDTQYF
j_call: TRBJ2-7; d_call: TRBD2; v_call: TRBV19; clone_size: few; cdr3_nt: TGTGCCAGTAGTGCCGGGACTAGCGTCGCAGAAGAGCAGTACTTC; cdr3_aa: CASSAGTSVAEEQYF
j_call: TRBJ1-4; d_call: .; v_call: TRBV18; clone_size: .; cdr3_nt: TGTGCCAGCTCACCGGGGGTCGGTGAAAAACTGTTTTTT; cdr3_aa: CASSPGVGEKLFF
j_call: TRBJ2-7; d_call: TRBD1; v_call: TRBV6-5; clone_size: .; cdr3_nt: TGTGCCAGCAGTCTCGGGACAGGGTACGAGCAGTACTTC; cdr3_aa: CASSLGTGYEQYF
j_call: TRBJ2-7; d_call: .; v_call: TRBV5-4; clone_size: .; cdr3_nt: TGTGCCAGCAGCCGAGGCGGGACAGCCACCGAGCAGTACTTC; cdr3_aa: CASSRGGTATEQYF
j_call: TRBJ2-2; d_call: .; v_call: TRBV7-9; clone_size: .; cdr3_nt: TGTGCCAGCAGCTTAGTGCGGGCGCCGGGGGAGCTGTTTTTT; cdr3_aa: CASSLVRAPGELFF
j_call: TRBJ1-5; d_call: .; v_call: TRBV19; clone_size: .; cdr3_nt: TGTGCCAGTAGTATAAACAGGGTGATGAATCAGCCCCAGCATTTT; cdr3_aa: CASSINRVMNQPQHF
j_call: TRBJ1-6; d_call: .; v_call: TRBV10-2; clone_size: .; cdr3_nt: TGCGCCAGCTTCACAGGGCTGGGTTCACCCCTCCACTTT; cdr3_aa: CASFTGLGSPLHF
j_call: TRBJ1-4; d_call: .; v_call: TRBV7-7; clone_size: .; cdr3_nt: TGTGCCAGCAGCCGAGCAACTAATGAAAAACTGTTTTTT; cdr3_aa: CASSRATNEKLFF
j_call: TRBJ2-1; d_call: TRBD2; v_call: TRBV3-1/TRBV3-2; clone_size: .; cdr3_nt: TGTGCCAGCAGCCAAGATCGGCTAGCGGGGGGGCTTTACAATGAGCAGTTCTTC; cdr3_aa: CASSQDRLAGGLYNEQFF
j_call: TRBJ1-2; d_call: .; v_call: TRBV6-6; clone_size: few; cdr3_nt: TGTGCCAGCAGTCTAGCGGGACAATACTATGGCTACACCTTC; cdr3_aa: CASSLAGQYYGYTF
j_call: TRBJ2-4; d_call: .; v_call: TRBV2; clone_size: .; cdr3_nt: TGTGCCAGCAGTGCGCCTTTAGCCAAAAACATTCAGTACTTC; cdr3_aa: CASSAPLAKNIQYF
j_call: TRBJ2-3; d_call: TRBD2; v_call: TRBV6-2/TRBV6-3; clone_size: .; cdr3_nt: TGTGCCAGCAGTTATCGCGGTAGCGGGGGCTCCACAGATACGCAGTATTTT; cdr3_aa: CASSYRGSGGSTDTQYF
j_call: TRBJ1-2; d_call: .; v_call: TRBV11-2; clone_size: .; cdr3_nt: TGTGCCAGCAGCCCGCGTCGGACAGATCGGGGCTACACCTTC; cdr3_aa: CASSPRRTDRGYTF
j_call: TRBJ2-3; d_call: .; v_call: TRBV24-1; clone_size: .; cdr3_nt: TGTGCCACCAGTGAGACGGGGCGCACAGATACGCAGTATTTT; cdr3_aa: CATSETGRTDTQYF
j_call: TRBJ1-5; d_call: TRBD1; v_call: TRBV28; clone_size: .; cdr3_nt: TGTGCCGCAAAACTAGGGGGCACTCAGCCCCAGCATTTT; cdr3_aa: CAAKLGGTQPQHF
j_call: TRBJ2-7; d_call: .; v_call: TRBV6-5; clone_size: .; cdr3_nt: TGTGCCAGCAAGCTGCATAGGGCAGTCTACGAGCAGTACTTC; cdr3_aa: CASKLHRAVYEQYF
j_call: TRBJ2-7; d_call: TRBD2; v_call: TRBV7-2; clone_size: once; cdr3_nt: TGTGCCAGCAGCTTAGCAGCGGGGGGGCCTTTGAACGAGCAGTACTTC; cdr3_aa: CASSLAAGGPLNEQYF
j_call: TRBJ1-5; d_call: .; v_call: TRBV2; clone_size: .; cdr3_nt: TGTGCCAGCAGACCCGGGACAATTCTCTCGGTGCCCCAGCATTTT; cdr3_aa: CASRPGTILSVPQHF
j_call: TRBJ1-5; d_call: TRBD1; v_call: TRBV30; clone_size: .; cdr3_nt: TGTGCCTGGAGTGGGACAGGGGTGGCTCGGCCCCAGCATTTT; cdr3_aa: CAWSGTGVARPQHF
j_call: TRBJ1-1; d_call: .; v_call: TRBV7-2; clone_size: .; cdr3_nt: TGTGCCAGCAGCCCCCCGGGGGTCACTGAAGCTTTCTTT; cdr3_aa: CASSPPGVTEAFF
j_call: TRBJ1-2; d_call: .; v_call: TRBV6-5; clone_size: .; cdr3_nt: TGTGCCAGCAGTTACACGGGACGGCAATATGGCTACACCTTC; cdr3_aa: CASSYTGRQYGYTF
j_call: TRBJ1-5; d_call: .; v_call: TRBV7-2; clone_size: once; cdr3_nt: TGTGCCAGCAGCTACGGTCCCAATCAGCCCCAGCATTTT; cdr3_aa: CASSYGPNQPQHF
j_call: TRBJ2-7; d_call: TRBD1; v_call: TRBV5-4; clone_size: .; cdr3_nt: TGTGCCAGCAGCTCAGACAGGGCCAACGAGCAGTACTTC; cdr3_aa: CASSSDRANEQYF